The clone carrying this T cell receptor beta chain was picked up many times. The antigen is not known. This record comes from a study of T cells after yellow fever vaccination. Points from the study as a whole: Subsequent booster samples again held most clones from primary vaccination (more than 95% CD4, roughly 91% CD8).

This CDR3 spans 14 amino acids. The germline V gene has CDR1 SEHNR and CDR2 FQNEAQ (reference sequence). V was pared by 3 bases and J by 0 bases, with 8 bases between. TCRdb itself ran the 5' RACE reads through MiXCR, one entry per CDR3 protein. In the table there are tens of thousands of distinct CDR3 sequences, less than 9% of which are singletons. V usage is TRBV7-9 and J usage is TRBJ1-2; D uncertain. The sequences come from CD8+ T cells sorted from PBMCs, collected more than 14 days after the first yellow fever vaccination. The receptor was isolated from a young man who received the YFV17D yellow fever vaccine. The DNA of the CDR3 is TGTGCCAGCAGCTTCGAGCGAGCTAACTATGGCTACACCTTC. Encoded protein: CASSFERANYGYTF.